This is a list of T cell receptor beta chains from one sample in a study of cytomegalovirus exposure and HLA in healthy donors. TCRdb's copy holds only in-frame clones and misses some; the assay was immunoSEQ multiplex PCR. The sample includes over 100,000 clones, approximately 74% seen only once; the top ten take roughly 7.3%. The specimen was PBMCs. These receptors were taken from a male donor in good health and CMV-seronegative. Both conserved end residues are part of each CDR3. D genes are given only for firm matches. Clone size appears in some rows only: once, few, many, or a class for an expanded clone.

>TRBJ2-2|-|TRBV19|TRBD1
CASRWGQTNTGELFF
TGTGCCAGTAGATGGGGACAGACGAACACCGGGGAGCTGTTTTTT
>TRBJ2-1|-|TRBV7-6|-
CASSPRSGHNEQFF
TGTGCCAGCAGCCCCCGGTCTGGGCACAATGAGCAGTTCTTC
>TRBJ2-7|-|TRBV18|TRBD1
CASSSGQAQREQYF
TGTGCCAGCTCATCGGGACAGGCCCAGAGGGAGCAGTACTTC
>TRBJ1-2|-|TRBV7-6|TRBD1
CASSPNRGKHYYGYTF
TGTGCCAGCAGCCCGAACAGGGGAAAGCACTACTATGGCTACACCTTC
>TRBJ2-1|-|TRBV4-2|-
CASSQGEAGYNEQFF
TGTGCCAGCAGCCAAGGAGAAGCGGGCTACAATGAGCAGTTCTTC
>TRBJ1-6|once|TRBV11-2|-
CASSLPGSGSPLHF
TGTGCCAGCAGCTTACCGGGTTCCGGATCACCCCTCCACTTT
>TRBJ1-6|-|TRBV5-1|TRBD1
CASSLEGQVNSPLHF
TGCGCCAGCAGCTTGGAGGGACAGGTCAATTCACCCCTCCACTTT
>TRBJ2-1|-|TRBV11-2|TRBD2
CASSSSGTRGHEQFF
TGTGCCAGCAGCTCCTCCGGGACTAGGGGCCATGAGCAGTTCTTC
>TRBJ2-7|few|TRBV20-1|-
CSARSVDEQYF
TGCAGTGCTAGATCCGTTGACGAGCAGTACTTC
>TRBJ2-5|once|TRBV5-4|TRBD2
CASTHRTSGLQETQYF
TGTGCCAGCACGCACCGTACTAGCGGCCTCCAAGAGACCCAGTACTTC
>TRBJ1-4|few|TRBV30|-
CAWSGDTATNEKLFF
TGTGCCTGGAGTGGGGACACTGCAACTAATGAAAAACTGTTTTTT
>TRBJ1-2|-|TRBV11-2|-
CASSLDNSAGYGYTF
TGTGCCAGCAGCTTAGATAATTCGGCAGGCTATGGCTACACCTTC
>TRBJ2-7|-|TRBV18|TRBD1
CASSLTGGAYEQYF
TGTGCCAGCTCATTGACAGGGGGGGCCTACGAGCAGTACTTC
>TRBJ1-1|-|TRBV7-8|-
CASSFLVSTEAFF
TGTGCCAGCAGCTTTCTAGTTAGCACTGAAGCTTTCTTT
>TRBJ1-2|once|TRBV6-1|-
CASSSGELYGYTF
TGTGCCAGCAGCTCCGGGGAACTATATGGCTACACCTTC
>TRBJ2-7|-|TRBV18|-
CASSQRTQVDSYEQYF
TGTGCCAGCTCACAACGCACCCAGGTGGATTCCTACGAGCAGTACTTC
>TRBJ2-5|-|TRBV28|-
CASSGLQETQYF
TGTGCCAGCAGTGGGCTACAAGAGACCCAGTACTTC
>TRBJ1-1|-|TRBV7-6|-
CASSLGGRMNTEAFF
TGTGCCAGCAGCTTAGGAGGGCGGATGAACACTGAAGCTTTCTTT
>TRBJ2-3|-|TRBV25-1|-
CASSEGLTDTQYF
TGTGCCAGCAGTGAGGGCCTCACAGATACGCAGTATTTT
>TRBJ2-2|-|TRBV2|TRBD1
CASTGTEYTGELFF
TGTGCCAGCACTGGGACAGAGTACACCGGGGAGCTGTTTTTT
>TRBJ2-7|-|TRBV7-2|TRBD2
CASSLDAGGVSYEQYF
TGTGCCAGCAGCTTAGATGCGGGGGGGGTCTCCTACGAGCAGTACTTC
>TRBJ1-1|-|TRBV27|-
CASSFAGNTEAFF
TGTGCCAGCAGTTTTGCGGGGAACACTGAAGCTTTCTTT
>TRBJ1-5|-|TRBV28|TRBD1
CASSLEDRVRVQPQHF
TGTGCCAGCAGTTTAGAGGACAGGGTCAGGGTTCAGCCCCAGCATTTT
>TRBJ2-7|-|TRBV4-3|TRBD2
CASSQSGRGEQYF
TGCGCCAGCAGCCAGAGCGGGAGAGGCGAGCAGTACTTC
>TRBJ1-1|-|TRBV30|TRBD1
CAWSPDRKGVIMNTEAFF
TGTGCCTGGAGTCCGGACAGGAAAGGGGTCATCATGAACACTGAAGCTTTCTTT
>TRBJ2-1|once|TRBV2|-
CASLRSGTRRGYNEQFF
TGTGCCAGCTTGCGATCGGGCACCCGGAGGGGTTACAATGAGCAGTTCTTC
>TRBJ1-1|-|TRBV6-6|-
CASSYSTGAFF
TGTGCCAGCAGTTACTCGACAGGAGCTTTCTTT
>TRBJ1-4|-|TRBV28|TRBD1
CASSTYRTGPNEKLFF
TGTGCCAGCAGTACATACAGGACAGGACCAAATGAAAAACTGTTTTTT
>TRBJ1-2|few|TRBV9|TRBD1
CASSLTGTGVGYGYTF
TGTGCCAGCAGCCTTACCGGGACAGGGGTCGGCTATGGCTACACCTTC
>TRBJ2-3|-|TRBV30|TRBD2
CASRAGGSTDTQYF
TGTGCCTCCCGGGCGGGGGGTAGCACAGATACGCAGTATTTT
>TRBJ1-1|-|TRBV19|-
CASRNTEAFF
TGTGCCAGTCGGAACACTGAAGCTTTCTTT
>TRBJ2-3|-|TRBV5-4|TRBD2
CASSYGTSGRDTQYF
TGTGCCAGCAGCTACGGGACTAGCGGGAGAGATACGCAGTATTTT
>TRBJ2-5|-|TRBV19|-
CASKGQAYQETQYF
TGTGCCAGTAAGGGACAAGCGTACCAAGAGACCCAGTACTTC
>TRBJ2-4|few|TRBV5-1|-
CASSLGATAKNIQYF
TGCGCCAGCAGCTTGGGGGCTACAGCCAAAAACATTCAGTACTTC
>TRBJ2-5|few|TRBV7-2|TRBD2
CASSRPTSGRETQYF
TGTGCCAGCAGCCGGCCTACTAGCGGGAGAGAGACCCAGTACTTC
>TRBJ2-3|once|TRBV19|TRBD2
CASSRGVDTQYF
TGTGCCAGTAGTCGGGGGGTCGATACGCAGTATTTT
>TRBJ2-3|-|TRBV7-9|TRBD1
CASSSDRASDTQYF
TGTGCCAGCAGCTCGGACAGGGCCTCAGATACGCAGTATTTT
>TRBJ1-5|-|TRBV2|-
CASSEDRAGYQPQHF
TGTGCCAGCAGTGAAGACAGGGCAGGGTATCAGCCCCAGCATTTT